Below are 19 T cell receptor beta chains sequenced from a single sample in a study of shared clonotypes between healthy human individuals. Positive CCR7 selection of CD45RO-negative cells yielded the naive CD8 cells, and terminally differentiated effector memory CD45RA+ cells were excluded. Repertoires were generated with immunoSEQ multiplex PCR, while TCRdb's copy carries only in-frame clones and drops some. The table lists 2 million or so clones, roughly 94% of them singletons. Sequencing input: naive CD8+ T cells sorted from blood. These receptors were obtained from a man aged 18 to 29 in good health.

On this clone: Other DNA sequences in the same sample also yield this CDR3. The rearrangement uses TRBV14 and TRBJ2-7; D is unclear. V lost 1 base and J 0 bases, leaving 4 bases between the germline ends. The CDR3 is 13 amino acids. Per the germline V gene, CDR1 is SGHDN and CDR2 is FVKESK. The CDR3: CASSQGPSYEQYF. CDR3 bases: TGTGCCAGCAGCCAAGGGCCCTCCTACGAGCAGTACTTC.

This clone was counted only a few times. The chain carries TRBV6-6 and TRBJ1-1; D call uncertain. Germline CDR1 reads MNHNY; CDR2 reads SVGAGI (reference sequence). V gave up 5 bases and J gave up 1 base, with 11 bases separating them. The CDR3 length is 14 residues. CDR3 DNA sequence: TGTGCCAGCAGTACCTTACTGGGGAACACTGAAGCTTTCTTT. As protein: CASSTLLGNTEAFF.

The chain employs TRBV7-9 and TRBJ2-3; D remains ambiguous. The CDR3 is 13 residues long. CDR1 and CDR2 (germline): SEHNR, FQNEAQ (reference sequence). Trimming removed 5 bases at V and 0 bases at J, with 6 bases between. The CDR3 region has the DNA TGTGCCAGCAGCCGGAAGAGCACAGATACGCAGTATTTT. Its protein is CASSRKSTDTQYF. Based on the CDR3 plus reference TRBV7-9 and TRBJ2-3, the full variable domain is DTGVSQNPRHKITKRGQNVTFRCDPISEHNRLYWYRQTLGQGPEFLTYFQNEAQLEKSRLLSDRFSAERPKGSFSTLEIQRTEQGDSAMYLCASSRKSTDTQYFGPGTRLTVL.

This chain uses TRBV6-1 with TRBJ1-2, with TRBD1 identical over 8 bases. This CDR3 is built from 15 residues. The germline V gene has CDR1 MNHNS and CDR2 SASEGT. J lost 4 bases, V lost 0 bases, and 4 bases had no gene match. In DNA, the CDR3 is TGTGCCAGCAGTGAAGCGCTTGGGACAGGCTATGGCTACACCTTC. Its translation is CASSEALGTGYGYTF.

V and J are TRBV10-3 and TRBJ1-1; D perhaps matches TRBD1 (5 bases). V lost 3 bases and J 5 bases, leaving 13 bases between the germline ends. The CDR3 totals 14 residues. CDR1 ENHRY and CDR2 SYGVKD come from the germline V gene. CDR3 sequence reads: CAISDWGKGTEAFF. For the CDR3, the DNA is TGTGCCATCAGTGACTGGGGCAAGGGGACTGAAGCTTTCTTT.

This clone showed up just a few times. The genes are TRBV10-2 and TRBJ1-6, with D unclear. There are 12 residues in the CDR3. The germline V gene encodes CDR1 WSHSY and CDR2 SAAADI. The V and J ends lost 3 bases and 8 bases respectively, with 5 bases between them. CDR3 sequence (DNA): TGCGCCAGCAGTGACAGCTATTCACCCCTCCACTTT. It yields the protein CASSDSYSPLHF.

A remark on this clone: Other nucleotide sequences in the sample specify the same CDR3. This chain links TRBV6-5 with TRBJ2-3; 11 nucleotides match TRBD1. Germline V gives CDR1 MNHEY, CDR2 SVGAGI. V lost 2 bases to trimming and J lost 6 bases; unmatched junction nucleotides: 1. CDR3 length: 14 amino acids. CDR3 region: CASSYGQGADTQYF. The DNA for the CDR3 is TGTGCCAGCAGTTACGGACAGGGGGCGGATACGCAGTATTTT.

The chain uses TRBV11-1 and TRBJ2-3, with D perhaps TRBD1 or TRBD2 (5 bases each). The germline CDR1 and CDR2 sequences are SGHAT and FQDESV (reference sequence). The ends were cut back, 5 bases at V and 0 bases at J, with 15 bases in the middle. The length of the CDR3 is 16 residues. This CDR3 is CASSGETESSTDTQYF. The CDR3 DNA is TGTGCCAGCAGCGGGGAGACAGAGTCGAGCACAGATACGCAGTATTTT.

This sequence joins TRBV11-3 and TRBJ2-5, with TRBD2 identical over 12 bases. The CDR3 totals 16 residues. Trimming removed 4 bases from V and 4 bases from J; junction bases left unmatched: 7. Per germline, CDR1 SGHNT and CDR2 YENEEA. The CDR3, as DNA: TGTGCCAGCAGCTCCGGGACTAGCGGGCCCCCAGAGACCCAGTACTTC. Amino acid sequence: CASSSGTSGPPETQYF.

This chain joins TRBV30 and TRBJ1-5; D is ambiguous. V lost 0 bases and J lost 3, with 9 bases in between. The CDR3 has 14 residues. CDR1 is GTSNPN and CDR2 is SVGIG in the germline V gene (reference sequence). CDR3 DNA sequence: TGTGCCTGGAGTGTAGGAGTCGACAATCAGCCCCAGCATTTT. Protein sequence: CAWSVGVDNQPQHF.

The chain carries TRBV9 and TRBJ1-1; 7 bases map to TRBD1. With 7 bases clipped from V and 7 bases from J, the junction kept 7 bases outside the gene matches. CDR3 size: 12 residues. Germline lookup yields CDR1 SGDLS and CDR2 YYNGEE. This CDR3 reads CASGRGQGEAFF. The CDR3 bases are TGTGCCAGCGGAAGGGGGCAAGGTGAAGCTTTCTTT.

The chain has TRBV10-1 and TRBJ1-5; TRBD1 matches at 7 bases. Trimming removed 10 bases from V and 6 bases from J; junction bases left unmatched: 9. The V gene's germline CDR1 is WNHNN and CDR2 SYGVQD (reference sequence). The CDR3 length is 13 residues. Here the CDR3 DNA reads TGCGCCACCTCTGACAGGGTCGGTCAGCCCCAGCATTTT. This sequence encodes CATSDRVGQPQHF.

This chain connects TRBV19 to TRBJ2-1; tentatively, D is TRBD2 (5 bases). CDR1 is LNHDA and CDR2 is SQIVND in the germline V gene (reference sequence). Trimming left V 6 bases short and J 8 bases short, with 20 bases between. There are 15 residues in the CDR3. The CDR3 protein is CASSKVLPAGDEQFF. In DNA form, the CDR3 reads TGTGCCAGTAGCAAGGTCCTGCCGGCGGGCGATGAGCAGTTCTTC. Complete variable domain (other parts from reference TRBV19 and TRBJ2-1): DGGITQSPKYLFRKEGQNVTLSCEQNLNHDAMYWYRQDPGQGLRLIYYSQIVNDFQKGDIAEGYSVSREKKESFPLTVTSAQKNPTAFYLCASSKVLPAGDEQFFGPGTRLTVL.

This chain links TRBV7-2 with TRBJ2-7; perhaps TRBD1 as D (6 bases). This CDR3 is built from 15 residues. Germline assignment: CDR1 SGHTA and CDR2 FQGNSA. Trimming pared 1 base from V and 6 bases from J, leaving 16 bases between. The CDR3 sequence is CASSLGRGSRGEQYF. CDR3 DNA: TGTGCCAGCAGCTTAGGTAGGGGGTCGAGAGGCGAGCAGTACTTC.

The chain links TRBV5-4 to TRBJ2-5; a possible D gene is TRBD1 (5 bases). The ends were cut back, 5 bases at V and 3 bases at J, with 14 bases in the middle. CDR1 SGHNT and CDR2 YYREEE come from the germline V gene (reference sequence). This CDR3 contains 14 residues. The CDR3 protein is CASRLLGQEETQYF. The CDR3 DNA follows: TGTGCCAGCAGGCTGTTGGGGCAGGAAGAGACCCAGTACTTC.

The V and J genes are TRBV19 and TRBJ2-7; the D is unclear. The CDR3 is made up of 14 amino acids. Per germline, CDR1 LNHDA and CDR2 SQIVND (reference sequence). The V end was cut by 1 base, the J end by 2 bases, with 9 bases between. CDR3: CASSIAAPAYEQYF. The CDR3 coding sequence is TGTGCCAGTAGTATAGCGGCGCCGGCCTACGAGCAGTACTTC.

V gene TRBV7-2 combines with J gene TRBJ1-5; D gene uncertain. From germline, CDR1 is SGHTA and CDR2 FQGNSA. V lost 4 bases and J lost 6, with 13 bases in between. This CDR3 spans 14 amino acids. CDR3 sequence reads: CASSSAAAVQPQHF. CDR3 bases: TGTGCCAGCAGCTCGGCCGCAGCGGTTCAGCCCCAGCATTTT.

This chain uses TRBV28 with TRBJ2-7, with 9 bases lining up with TRBD1. Germline assignment: CDR1 MDHEN and CDR2 SYDVKM. V shed 3 bases and J 6 bases; nucleotides not matched to a gene: 6. The CDR3 has 14 residues. CDR3 nucleotide sequence: TGTGCCAGCAGTTTCGGGACAGGGTCGTCCGAGCAGTACTTC. Protein: CASSFGTGSSEQYF.

The V and J genes are TRBV4-1 and TRBJ2-3; 13 bases are shared with TRBD2. Trimming removed 0 bases from V and 6 bases from J; junction bases left unmatched: 3. Germline lookup yields CDR1 MGHRA and CDR2 YSYEKL. CDR3 length: 16 amino acids. The CDR3, as DNA: TGCGCCAGCAGCCAAGAGACTAGCGGGGGGCACGATACGCAGTATTTT. This translates into CASSQETSGGHDTQYF.